A single sample gave rise to the 26 T cell receptor beta chains below, sequenced in a study of Graves' ophthalmopathy and Graves' hyperthyroidism. Amplification from RNA transcripts yielded the TCR beta CDR3 regions. A first-round RT-PCR used HTBI primers, followed by a second-round multiplex PCR. TCRdb ran MiXCR on the multiplex PCR reads and lists one entry per CDR3 protein. The table shows 900,000 to 1,200,000 distinct CDR3 sequences, with about 36% occurring only once. Material: peripheral blood or thyroid tissue (not recorded which). These receptors were obtained from an adult man with Graves' hyperthyroidism.

The chain uses TRBV25-1 and TRBJ1-5; a possible D gene is TRBD1 (5 bases). The CDR3 covers 16 residues. V gave up 3 bases and J gave up 10 bases, with 22 bases separating them. Germline V gene data show CDR1 as MGHDK and CDR2 as SYGVNS. For the CDR3, the DNA is TGTGCCAGCAGTGATTTCGGGTCAGGGCGGGAATCACCCCAGCATTTT. Protein sequence: CASSDFGSGRESPQHF.

The chain has TRBV5-1 and TRBJ2-5; the D call may be TRBD1 or TRBD2 (6 bases each). Trimming removed 5 bases at V and 2 bases at J, with 10 bases between. Germline values: CDR1 SGHRS, CDR2 YFSETQ. This CDR3 comprises 13 residues. DNA of the CDR3: TGCGCCAGCAGGGCGGGGACACAAGAGACCCAGTACTTC. Protein product: CASRAGTQETQYF.

This chain connects TRBV5-4 to TRBJ2-3; no firm D call. The V gene lost 2 bases and the J gene lost 4 bases, with 11 bases spanning the gap. There are 14 residues in the CDR3. CDR1 SGHNT and CDR2 YYREEE come from the germline V gene (reference sequence). As DNA, the CDR3 is TGTGCCAGCAGCTTAGCCGGGCAGCCAGATACGCAGTATTTT. Its translation: CASSLAGQPDTQYF.

This clonotype was detected only a few times. This chain joins TRBV10-3 and TRBJ2-7; no reliable D call. Trimming left V 7 bases short and J 2 bases short, with 15 bases between. CDR3 size: 14 residues. Germline loops: CDR1 ENHRY, CDR2 SYGVKD. For the CDR3, the DNA is TGTGCCATCACTGCAAGGACGGTTACCTACGAGCAGTACTTC. Translating it yields CAITARTVTYEQYF.

This chain connects TRBV12-3 or TRBV12-4 to TRBJ1-4; TRBD1 might be the D (5 bases). V gave up 3 bases and J gave up 4 bases, with 12 bases separating them. The CDR3 totals 15 residues. The CDR3 sequence: CASSLGGFGNEKLFF. Written as DNA, the CDR3 is TGTGCCAGCAGTTTGGGGGGGTTCGGTAATGAAAAACTGTTTTTT.

There are many counts of this clonotype. The J gene is TRBJ1-1, the V gene TRBV7-9, with 8 bases identical to TRBD1. Germline CDR1 reads SEHNR; CDR2 reads FQNEAQ (reference sequence). The CDR3 has 15 residues. After removal of 2 bases from V and 1 base from J, the junction contained 3 bases not matched to a gene. The CDR3 loop reads CASSLPGTGNTEAFF. The CDR3 nucleotides are TGTGCCAGCAGCTTACCCGGGACAGGGAACACTGAAGCTTTCTTT.

The V call is TRBV20-1, the J call TRBJ2-3; 7 bases map to TRBD2. Germline CDR1 DFQATT, CDR2 SNEGSKA (reference sequence). There are 12 residues in the CDR3. With V trimmed by 0 bases and J by 6 bases, 0 bases remained unmatched. The CDR3 loop is CSAREGGDTQYF. CDR3 DNA sequence: TGCAGTGCTAGAGAGGGGGGGGATACGCAGTATTTT.

V usage is TRBV12-3 or TRBV12-4 and J usage is TRBJ1-5, with D unresolved. The CDR3 totals 15 residues. The V end was cut by 2 bases, the J end by 1 base, with 9 bases between. The CDR3 loop is CASSLKIGSNQPQHF. CDR3 nucleotide sequence: TGTGCCAGCAGTTTAAAGATTGGGAGCAATCAGCCCCAGCATTTT.

This clonotype was observed at least ten times. This chain uses TRBV6-5 with TRBJ2-7; TRBD2 might be the D (6 bases). Between the trimmed V and J ends, which lost 10 bases and 3 bases, there was a span of 13 bases. The CDR3 sequence is 12 residues long. Germline CDR1 and CDR2: MNHEY and SVGAGI. This CDR3 is CATGDIVYEQYF. The CDR3 bases are TGTGCCACGGGAGATATCGTCTACGAGCAGTACTTC.

This sequence joins TRBV20-1 and TRBJ1-6; D unresolved. The V end lost 4 bases, the J end lost 10 bases, and 17 bases lay between the germline ends. The germline CDR1 and CDR2 sequences are DFQATT and SNEGSKA (reference sequence). This CDR3 has 14 amino acids. The CDR3 DNA is TGCAGTGCTACGCCCAGGCCGGCGGGGTCACCCCTCCACTTT. It translates to CSATPRPAGSPLHF.

In regard to this clonotype: This could be a read error, since a much larger clone is one nucleotide away. The chain joins TRBV4-1 to TRBJ1-1; 10 nucleotides align to TRBD1. The CDR3 runs 13 residues. V dropped 4 bases and J dropped 11; count of bases not matched to a gene: 7. Germline CDR1 and CDR2: MGHRA and YSYEKL. In DNA form, the CDR3 reads TGCGCCAGCAGCCTAGGACAGGGGGACGCGGCTTTCTTT. This codes for CASSLGQGDAAFF.

Ten or more counts support this clonotype. The genes are TRBV20-1 and TRBJ1-6; 9 bases line up with TRBD1. Germline CDR1 DFQATT, CDR2 SNEGSKA (reference sequence). The CDR3 loop spans 16 amino acids. Unmatched junction bases numbered 9, after V lost 5 bases and J lost 4 bases. This CDR3 is CSASDNRGPYNSPLHF. Written as DNA, the CDR3 is TGCAGTGCTTCTGATAACAGGGGGCCTTATAATTCACCCCTCCACTTT.

This clonotype was observed a few times. V and J are TRBV20-1 and TRBJ2-7, with D perhaps matching TRBD1 (5 bases). V was pared by 0 bases and J by 6 bases, with 18 bases between. The germline V gene encodes CDR1 DFQATT and CDR2 SNEGSKA (reference sequence). The CDR3 has 15 residues. CDR3 in amino acids: CSARDPAGLGGEQYF. The DNA of the CDR3 is TGCAGTGCTAGAGATCCCGCAGGGTTGGGCGGCGAGCAGTACTTC.

This clonotype occurred a few times. The chain employs TRBV3-1 and TRBJ1-5; maybe TRBD1 (5 bases). The CDR3 runs to 12 residues. The germline V and J ends were trimmed by 1 base and 11 bases, with 9 bases remaining between them. Germline CDR1 and CDR2: LGHDT and YNNKEL (reference sequence). The CDR3 DNA is TGTGCCAGCAGCCAAGGGGGGTCGGCCCAGCATTTT. Protein product: CASSQGGSAQHF.

This clonotype was recorded many times. The gene calls are TRBV29-1 and TRBJ2-7, with TRBD1 as a possible D gene (6 bases). There are 15 residues in the CDR3. Germline-derived CDR1 and CDR2 are SQVTM and ANQGSEA. With 4 bases removed from V and 4 bases from J, the gap between germline ends came to 20 bases. The CDR3 is CSVVTGIRFEYEQYF. CDR3 DNA: TGCAGCGTTGTTACAGGGATAAGGTTTGAGTACGAGCAGTACTTC.

About this clonotype itself: Just one base apart from a much larger clone, this may be a read error. Lacking the conserved final phenylalanine or tryptophan, this CDR3 likely reflects a read error. CDR3 loop: CSPIHNSNYGYTL. The CDR3 region has the DNA TGCAGTCCAATCCACAACAGCAACTATGGCTACACCCTC. V and J are TRBV20-1 and TRBJ1-2; unclear D gene. The CDR3 is 13 amino acids. From germline, CDR1 is DFQATT and CDR2 SNEGSKA (reference sequence). V lost 8 bases and J lost 2, with 15 bases in between.

This clonotype was seen only once. A read error is possible here, since a much larger clone lies one base away. The V call is TRBV20-1, the J call TRBJ2-5; D gene ambiguous. The length of the CDR3 is 12 residues. V lost 4 bases and J lost 0, with 6 bases in between. Germline assignment: CDR1 DFQATT and CDR2 SNEGSKA (reference sequence). CDR3 coding DNA: TGCAGTGCTACCCGGGACCAAGAGACCCAGTACTTC. This encodes CSATRDQETQYF.

V and J are TRBV6-6 and TRBJ1-1; D is possibly TRBD1 (6 bases). The germline V gene encodes CDR1 MNHNY and CDR2 SVGAGI (reference sequence). The V end was cut by 3 bases, the J end by 8 bases, with 16 bases between. CDR3 length: 14 amino acids. The CDR3 here is CASSYSQGLPEAFF. CDR3 nucleotides: TGTGCCAGCAGTTATTCTCAGGGGCTGCCCGAAGCTTTCTTT.

This clonotype was counted at least ten times. The chain carries TRBV7-9 and TRBJ1-5, with a possible D match to TRBD1 (5 bases). V was trimmed by 1 base and J by 9 bases, leaving 16 bases between them. The CDR3 length is 15 residues. Germline V gives CDR1 SEHNR, CDR2 FQNEAQ (reference sequence). CDR3 amino acids: CASSLGGGRGGPQHF. In nucleotides, the CDR3 is TGTGCCAGCAGCTTAGGCGGAGGGAGGGGAGGGCCCCAGCATTTT.

Worth noting for this clonotype: This may be a read error, as it is one base from a much larger clone. Here the CDR3 reads CASTGFGTGHYEQYF. The CDR3, as DNA: TGTGCCAGCACCGGATTCGGGACAGGGCATTACGAGCAGTACTTC. The chain couples TRBV7-4 to TRBJ2-7; TRBD1 agrees at 9 bases. V shed 7 bases and J 4 bases; nucleotides not matched to a gene: 11. In germline, CDR1 is SGHVT, CDR2 SQSDAQ. This CDR3 comprises 15 residues.

This clonotype was seen many times. This chain links TRBV7-6 with TRBJ2-2, with 12 bases fitting TRBD2. Germline trimming cut 5 bases from V and 7 bases from J; bases unmatched to any gene: 11. The CDR3 consists of 17 residues. Germline CDR1 is SGHVS and CDR2 is FNYEAQ. For the CDR3, the DNA is TGTGCCAGCAGCACCTACCTAGCGGGAGGGCCGGTCGGGGAGCTGTTTTTT. This sequence encodes CASSTYLAGGPVGELFF.

The J gene is TRBJ1-5, the V gene TRBV9, with D possibly being TRBD1 (5 bases). V gave up 5 bases and J gave up 10 bases, with 19 bases separating them. The germline gives CDR1 SGDLS, CDR2 YYNGEE. The CDR3 is made up of 14 amino acids. CDR3 DNA sequence: TGTGCCAGCAGTGAGGGACTAGCGGGGGGACCCCAGCATTTT. It encodes CASSEGLAGGPQHF. The whole variable domain, remainder taken from reference TRBV9 and TRBJ1-5, is DSGVTQTPKHLITATGQRVTLRCSPRSGDLSVYWYQQSLDQGLQFLIQYYNGEERAKGNILERFSAQQFPDLHSELNLSSLELGDSALYFCASSEGLAGGPQHFGDGTRLSIL.

This clonotype was seen only a few times. This rearrangement joins TRBV29-1 to TRBJ1-5, with no clear D. The germline V and J ends were trimmed by 5 bases and 3 bases, with 8 bases remaining between them. Looked up from germline, CDR1 is SQVTM and CDR2 is ANQGSEA. This CDR3 has 12 amino acids. The CDR3 DNA reads as TGCAGCGTTCTAGATGACAATCAGCCCCAGCATTTT. This translates into CSVLDDNQPQHF.

This clonotype came up a few times. This rearrangement joins TRBV6-5 to TRBJ1-5; a weak D match, TRBD1 (5 bases). V lost 2 bases to trimming and J lost 2 bases, with 7 bases between them. This CDR3 spans 14 amino acids. Germline lookup yields CDR1 MNHEY and CDR2 SVGAGI. The CDR3 region has the DNA TGTGCCAGCAGTTACAAGACAGGCAATCAGCCCCAGCATTTT. It codes for CASSYKTGNQPQHF.

On this clonotype itself: A junction boundary mismatches the germline segment, possibly from a read error. The gene calls are TRBV7-2 and TRBJ1-3; D is undetermined. This CDR3 contains 15 residues. CDR1 SGHTA and CDR2 FQGNSA come from the germline V gene. The DNA of the CDR3 is TGTGCCAGCAGCCGAGAACCCGCGACCGGAAACAACATATATTTT. This gives the protein CASSREPATGNNIYF.

In this sample, this clonotype turned up a few times. The chain links TRBV9 to TRBJ2-7, with 7 positions matching TRBD1. The CDR3 contains 16 residues. Looked up from germline, CDR1 is SGDLS and CDR2 is YYNGEE. After removal of 4 bases from V and 5 bases from J, the junction contained 15 bases not matched to a gene. The CDR3 region is CASSLRQGLSPHEQYF. CDR3 DNA: TGTGCCAGCAGCTTAAGACAGGGATTGTCACCTCACGAGCAGTACTTC.